Here is one TCR beta chain with its context. Its antigen is still unknown. The source of the sample is a study of tumor-infiltrating lymphocytes in localized non-small cell lung cancer. Turning to the study itself: Some samples were collected after neoadjuvant chemotherapy; smokers, never-smokers and several histologies were included.

The repertoire was sequenced with immunoSEQ multiplex PCR; TCRdb's copy has only in-frame clones and lacks some. Of 9,000 to 15,000 clones listed, just over 65% are singletons. Trimming stripped 3 bases from V and 1 base from J, with 12 bases between. The germline V gene has CDR1 LNHDA and CDR2 SQIVND (reference sequence). CDR3 length: 15 residues. Study-wide findings and caveats: Each assay used a separate piece of the same tissue.

The genes are TRBV19 and TRBJ1-1; unclear D gene. Material: uninvolved lung tissue not adjacent to the tumor. This TCR came from a human donor with non-small cell lung cancer. The CDR3 spells CASSMIPDSNTEAFF. The CDR3 DNA reads as TGTGCCAGTAGTATGATTCCAGATTCGAACACTGAAGCTTTCTTT.